The next 30 T cell receptor beta chains were all read from a single sample in a study of T cell clusters in autoimmune cytopenias. TRB was amplified from about 250 ng of peripheral blood genomic DNA per sample. One tube held mixed TRB-A and TRB-B primer pools for touch-down PCR. TCRdb re-called the multiplex PCR reads, yielding one record per CDR3 amino acid sequence without DNA. The sample spans more than 1,100 distinct CDR3 sequences; the ten largest clones claim approximately 47%. Sequenced input: peripheral blood. The source of these receptors is a human donor with an autoimmune cytopenia or autoimmune hepatitis (not recorded which).

CDR3 amino acids: CASSTGGYMPQHF. This sequence joins TRBV18 and TRBJ1-5; the TCRdb call, TRBD1, lacks DNA for checking. This CDR3 region has 13 residues. Germline V gene data show CDR1 as KGHSH and CDR2 as LQKENI. Full variable domain (remainder filled in from reference TRBV18 and TRBJ1-5): NAGVMQNPRHLVRRRGQEARLRCSPMKGHSHVYWYRQLPEEGLKFMVYLQKENIIDESGMPKERFSAEFPKEGPSILRIQQVVRGDSAAYFCASSTGGYMPQHFGDGTRLSIL.

This clonotype is deemed medium-sized by its frequency. The gene calls are TRBV27 and TRBJ1-2; TCRdb outputs TRBD1, but without DNA this stays unchecked. Germline assignment: CDR1 MNHEY and CDR2 SMNVEV (reference sequence). There are 19 residues in the CDR3. CDR3 residues: CASSLSYWGQGALSGGYTF.

This chain joins TRBV6-5 and TRBJ2-7. Per the germline V gene, CDR1 is MNHEY and CDR2 is SVGAGI. The CDR3 loop spans 15 amino acids. Here the CDR3 reads CASSYSFLSSYEQYF.

The chain joins TRBV4-2 to TRBJ1-4; without DNA, the TCRdb call of TRBD1 cannot be checked. This CDR3 contains 16 residues. Germline CDR1 LGHNA, CDR2 YNFKEQ. CDR3 residues: CASSQFTQGGNEKLFF.

This clonotype is classed as medium-sized by frequency. The chain is built from TRBV20-1 and TRBJ1-2; TCRdb lists TRBD1, though no DNA is available to test this call. The CDR3 runs 14 residues. CDR1 and CDR2 from the germline V gene are DFQATT and SNEGSKA (reference sequence). The CDR3 is CSARESKGASGYTF.

This clonotype counts as medium-sized (0.01 to 0.1%) by frequency. Here the CDR3 reads CASSEYPSGNEQFF. The chain joins TRBV6-1 to TRBJ2-1; TCRdb's D call, TRBD2, is unchecked because there is no DNA. The V gene's germline CDR1 is MNHNS and CDR2 SASEGT. The CDR3 is 14 amino acids.

The rearrangement links TRBV24-1 to TRBJ2-5; TCRdb names TRBD1, which stays unverified in the absence of DNA. Germline CDR1 KGHDR, CDR2 SFDVKD. The CDR3 runs to 15 residues. CDR3 amino acids: CATSDSGEDQETQYF.

The rearrangement links TRBV20-1 to TRBJ2-2; TCRdb reports TRBD2, a call that lacks DNA to check it against. The germline CDR1 and CDR2 sequences are DFQATT and SNEGSKA (reference sequence). CDR3 length: 14 residues. This chain's CDR3 is CGASSGLGLGELFF.

According to its frequency, this clonotype is medium-sized. The chain has TRBV19 and TRBJ2-1; lacking DNA, the TRBD2 call made by TCRdb goes unchecked. Germline V gives CDR1 LNHDA, CDR2 SQIVND (reference sequence). The CDR3 spans 15 residues. This CDR3 is CASSMGSGAYNEQFF.

The J gene is TRBJ2-1, the V gene TRBV7-2; TCRdb proposes TRBD2, but this gene call is untestable without DNA. Per germline, CDR1 SGHTA and CDR2 FQGNSA. This CDR3 has 13 amino acids. This CDR3 is CASSLTSGREQFF.

The chain joins TRBV28 to TRBJ2-7; TCRdb picks TRBD2, but there is no DNA to check that call. Germline CDR1 and CDR2: MDHEN and SYDVKM. This CDR3 comprises 14 residues. The CDR3 sequence: CASKKYNWEGRAYF.

The chain has TRBV5-1 and TRBJ2-3; TCRdb gives TRBD2 as the D gene, but with no DNA this cannot be confirmed. Germline-derived CDR1 and CDR2 are SGHRS and YFSETQ. The CDR3 is 14 amino acids. The CDR3 is CASNGGGSRDTQYF.

In terms of frequency, this clonotype is medium-sized. V usage is TRBV5-1 and J usage is TRBJ1-2. CDR3 size: 15 residues. The germline gives CDR1 SGHRS, CDR2 YFSETQ. This CDR3 reads CASSLEWGANYGYTF.

The CDR3 region is CATSDLIVFGGTEAFF. The V call is TRBV24-1, the J call TRBJ1-1. Per the germline V gene, CDR1 is KGHDR and CDR2 is SFDVKD. The CDR3 spans 16 residues.

The V and J genes are TRBV12-3 or TRBV12-4 and TRBJ1-6; TCRdb lists TRBD1, though no DNA is available to test this call. This CDR3 is 18 amino acids long. CDR3 residues: CASMAGQGMSSYNSPLHF.

V is TRBV20-1 and J is TRBJ2-1; there is no DNA to check the TCRdb D call of TRBD1. The CDR3 spans 16 residues. Germline V CDR1 and CDR2: DFQATT, SNEGSKA (reference sequence). CDR3 sequence reads: CSARGGSGQGAGEQFF.

This clonotype is deemed medium-sized (0.01 to 0.1%) by its frequency. V and J are TRBV5-6 and TRBJ2-7; TCRdb returns TRBD1, unconfirmable since there is no DNA. The CDR3 consists of 13 residues. The germline V gene encodes CDR1 SGHDT and CDR2 YYEEEE. This CDR3 reads CASSLVDSYEQYF.

The genes are TRBV2 and TRBJ2-4. Germline loops: CDR1 SNHLY, CDR2 FYNNEI. CDR3 length: 14 amino acids. The CDR3 sequence: CASSDELAKNIQYF.

This clonotype counts as medium-sized by frequency. This rearrangement joins TRBV7-2 to TRBJ2-4; TCRdb outputs TRBD1, but without DNA this stays unchecked. Germline lookup yields CDR1 SGHTA and CDR2 FQGNSA. This CDR3 is built from 12 residues. The CDR3 loop is CASSLGGGIQYF.

This clonotype is classed as medium-sized by frequency. The chain combines TRBV30 with TRBJ1-1. Looked up from germline, CDR1 is GTSNPN and CDR2 is SVGIG (reference sequence). This CDR3 region has 15 residues. CDR3 amino acids: CAWSVLYSKGTEAFF.

The CDR3 protein is CASSPLPGLMNTEAFF. The chain is built from TRBV27 and TRBJ1-1; absent DNA, TCRdb's TRBD1 call cannot be checked. The V gene's germline CDR1 is MNHEY and CDR2 SMNVEV (reference sequence). This CDR3 spans 16 amino acids.

This clonotype is medium-sized by frequency. This chain links TRBV29-1 with TRBJ2-2; TCRdb returns TRBD2, unconfirmable since there is no DNA. This CDR3 contains 15 residues. Germline V gene data show CDR1 as SQVTM and CDR2 as ANQGSEA. CDR3 residues: CSVSTSGTNTGELFF.

This clonotype shows up as medium-sized by frequency. This sequence joins TRBV19 and TRBJ1-1; TCRdb's D gene call, TRBD1, goes unchecked for lack of DNA. CDR3 length: 13 amino acids. Germline V gene sequence: CDR1 LNHDA, CDR2 SQIVND (reference sequence). CDR3: CASSDRSFTEAFF. Complete variable domain (other parts from reference TRBV19 and TRBJ1-1): DGGITQSPKYLFRKEGQNVTLSCEQNLNHDAMYWYRQDPGQGLRLIYYSQIVNDFQKGDIAEGYSVSREKKESFPLTVTSAQKNPTAFYLCASSDRSFTEAFFGQGTRLTVV.

This clonotype is deemed large (0.1 to 1%) by its frequency. This chain uses TRBV6-5 with TRBJ2-7; as DNA is missing, the TRBD2 call by TCRdb cannot be tested. Looked up from germline, CDR1 is MNHEY and CDR2 is SVGAGI. This CDR3 has 13 residues. This chain's CDR3 is CASRGTSSYEQYF.

This clonotype ranks as medium-sized (0.01 to 0.1%) in terms of frequency. The rearrangement joins TRBV4-2 to TRBJ1-1; TCRdb designates TRBD1, a call that cannot be tested without DNA. The germline V gene encodes CDR1 LGHNA and CDR2 YNFKEQ. This CDR3 spans 16 amino acids. CDR3 sequence: CASSQAQQGSNTEAFF.

Its frequency marks this clonotype as medium-sized. The V and J genes are TRBV12-3 or TRBV12-4 and TRBJ2-1; TCRdb proposes TRBD1, but this gene call is untestable without DNA. CDR3 length: 15 amino acids. Here the CDR3 reads CASSPGQASYNEQFF.

Considering frequency, this clonotype is medium-sized (0.01 to 0.1%). This chain joins TRBV18 and TRBJ2-7; the TCRdb D gene call, TRBD1, has no DNA to confirm it. Germline lookup yields CDR1 KGHSH and CDR2 LQKENI. The CDR3 totals 14 residues. The CDR3 loop is CASSPVTGGYEQYF.

J is TRBJ1-1 and V is TRBV5-1. The length of the CDR3 is 16 residues. From germline, CDR1 is SGHRS and CDR2 YFSETQ. The CDR3 here is CASSLGFRPVGTEAFF.

This clonotype is labeled medium-sized based on frequency. CDR3 region: CASSMSGDSYEQYF. J is TRBJ2-7 and V is TRBV19; TCRdb lists TRBD1, though no DNA is available to test this call. CDR3 length: 14 amino acids. CDR1 is LNHDA, CDR2 SQIVND, per germline (reference sequence).

This clonotype counts as medium-sized by frequency. V gene TRBV7-9 combines with J gene TRBJ1-3. Germline CDR1 reads SEHNR; CDR2 reads FQNEAQ (reference sequence). CDR3 length: 16 amino acids. This CDR3 reads CASSPKEVLSGNTIYF.